This T cell receptor beta chain comes out of a study of cytomegalovirus exposure and HLA in healthy donors. Findings and caveats of the study: Across all donors, roughly uniform sequencing depth was an assumption of the presence/absence analyses.

The primer mix had 60 Vbeta and 13 Jbeta primers. Profiled with immunoSEQ multiplex PCR; TCRdb holds only in-frame clones, not every one. The sample consists of 200,000 to 250,000 clones, roughly four fifths of them appearing once. V shed 0 bases and J shed 5 bases, with 13 bases lying between them. This CDR3 spans 15 amino acids. The germline V gene has CDR1 GTSNPN and CDR2 SVGIG (reference sequence). About this clone: As yet, its antigen is unknown.

The rearrangement joins TRBV30 to TRBJ2-2; a weak D match, TRBD1 (6 bases). This receptor was taken from a woman aged 55-69 years in good health and CMV-seropositive. Sequencing was performed on PBMCs. The DNA for the CDR3 is TGTGCCTGGAGTGTAGTGGGACAAACGACCGGGGAGCTGTTTTTT. It is translated as CAWSVVGQTTGELFF.